This paragraph reports one T cell receptor beta chain. Its antigen is undetermined. It was RNA transcripts that yielded the amplified TCR beta CDR3 regions. TCR CDR3 underwent first-round RT-PCR with the HTBI primer set. One entry per CDR3 protein results from TCRdb running MiXCR on the multiplex PCR reads. The data contain some 760,000 distinct CDR3 sequences, 14% of them seen just once; the ten biggest clones take up around 9.6%. It was uncontrolled infection, other autoimmune disease, pregnancy or lactation that excluded patients. This CDR3 contains 14 residues. Trimming took 5 bases from V and 2 from J; bases not matched to a gene: 4. Germline assignment: CDR1 MDHEN and CDR2 SYDVKM. The record originates from a study of T cells in Graves' hyperthyroidism and ophthalmopathy. Study overall: Peripheral blood was taken when the disease was first diagnosed, before any treatment began.

Study outcomes and limitations: Also found in blood were most expanded thyroid clonotypes above 0.001.

This TCR was recovered from a woman between 18 and 29 years old with Graves' hyperthyroidism. This rearrangement joins TRBV28 to TRBJ2-3; 7 bases fit TRBD2. The sample consisted of blood. In DNA form, the CDR3 reads TGTGCCAGCAGTCCCGGGGGGACCACAGATACGCAGTATTTT. Translating it yields CASSPGGTTDTQYF.